This T cell receptor beta chain was retrieved from a study of cytomegalovirus exposure and HLA in healthy donors (dated by TCRdb to about 2017). Background on the whole study: According to a later analysis, the 100 to 150 validation repertoires were produced on the same platform as the approximately 620 repertoires of the first cohort. The aim of the study was to test whether cataloging public T cell receptors could identify signatures of past pathogen exposure. In addition to the first cohort of roughly 670 subjects, a separate validation cohort of around 110 different subjects was used. The study combined high-throughput TCR immunosequencing, statistical association of individual TCRs with disease status, and machine learning to predict cytomegalovirus infection status. Study-wide findings and limitations: A later analysis found that TCRs clustered in the first cohort also tended to co-occur in the approximately 120 validation repertoires, with 90% to 95% of cluster scores above 0. According to the authors, the approach could potentially be generalized to other disease states and immunological phenotypes. Across donors, most TCR sequences were observed very rarely, whereas some public TCRs were present in many individuals. All 120 or so repertoires were used to score co-occurrence in the validation cohort in a later analysis, because that analysis had no HLA typing for the cohort. Cytomegalovirus status was reported to be diagnosed by the classifier with high specificity and sensitivity in both the original and validation cohorts. A few of the identified cytomegalovirus-associated TCR beta chains were confirmed in vitro to be specific for cytomegalovirus antigens. The study gave a list of under 200 TCR beta chains associated with cytomegalovirus.

Separate from the roughly 650-subject first cohort, the validation cohort of over 90 subjects was the group to which the donors belonged. Regarding this clone: Its antigen is currently not known. There are no base qualities to consult, and no much larger clone falls within one base.

The method was the immunoSEQ multiplex PCR assay. On the study's bioinformatics: To diagnose cytomegalovirus status from the catalog of TCR beta chain sequences, a statistical classification framework was built. Sourced from immuneACCESS, this table was stored by TCRdb with only in-frame sequences that have V and J called. A share of the clones is absent; for the studies checked, an unresolved V gene accounts for under half, and the remainder has no known explanation. V, J and clone size are those of that table, while D and trimming were read from the DNA. This sample has some 140,000 clones in its table, and approximately 86% of those were observed once. The ten largest clones represent about 20% of the sample. The trim is 1 base for V and 4 bases for J, with a gap of 11 bases between the germline ends. From cysteine to phenylalanine, the CDR3 is 14 amino acids long. The read is trimmed to its CDR3 DNA, 42 bases read in frame from base 1. The germline V gene (reference sequence) supplies CDR1 LNHNV and CDR2 YYDKDF.

The sequenced sample was PBMCs. The chain was built from TRBV15 and TRBJ2-7; no D gene call is confident. This clonotype was obtained from a man between 18 and 35 years old in good health and CMV-seropositive. The nucleotide sequence reads as follows: TGTGCCACCAGCAGAGGAGGTGGAGATTACGAGCAGTACTTC. The encoded protein is CATSRGGGDYEQYF.